The sequence of this TCR beta chain was determined in a study of cytotoxic CD8 clonotypes in ibrutinib-treated CLL. The method was immunoSEQ multiplex PCR; TCRdb's version includes in-frame clones alone and lacks a portion of them. Of 110,000 to 150,000 clones listed, around 77% were seen once; the top ten hold under 35%. V gave up 0 bases and J gave up 6 bases, with 6 bases separating them. Germline lookup yields CDR1 GTSNPN and CDR2 SVGIG (reference sequence). CDR3 size: 13 residues. Specimen: PBMCs, collected after 12 months of ibrutinib treatment. This clonotype originated in a human donor with chronic lymphocytic leukemia. The rearrangement joins TRBV30 to TRBJ1-6, with D possibly matching TRBD1 (5 bases). For the CDR3, the DNA is TGTGCCTGGAGTGTACAGGTTAATTCACCCCTCCACTTT. Translated, it gives CAWSVQVNSPLHF.